This TCR beta chain was captured in a study of Ad26.COV2.S vaccination and SARS-CoV-2 variants (TCRdb year 2021). Background on the whole study: Donors in the vaccine arm were drawn from COV1001, a phase I-IIa trial of Ad26.COV2.S in healthy adults that was multicentre, randomized, double-blind and placebo-controlled. Trial participants were randomized into five groups of five: low-dose or high-dose Ad26.COV2.S given once or twice, or placebo on both occasions. Investigators remained blinded to trial group allocation during experiments and outcome assessment. The specificity and breadth of SARS-CoV-2-reactive T cell receptors after Ad26.COV2.S vaccination were assessed by TCRbeta repertoire sequencing. Ad26.COV2.S was administered intramuscularly at a dose of 5x10^10 or 1x10^11 viral particles, either as one shot or as two shots given 56 days apart. The TCR-sequenced set comprised roughly 30 samples: some 19 Ad26.COV2.S vaccine recipients, 5 placebo recipients and 8 SARS-CoV-2 convalescent individuals.

TCRbeta CDR3 regions were sequenced with the immunoSEQ Assay. After extraction, genomic DNA underwent amplification by bias-controlled multiplex PCR, followed by high-throughput sequencing. Per the original workflow: To quantify the absolute abundance of each unique TCRbeta CDR3 region, sequences were collapsed and filtered. T cell fraction was estimated by normalization of TCRbeta template counts to usable DNA, with usable DNA being measured through amplification of reference genes present in all nucleated cells. Repertoire TCRs were annotated as SARS-CoV-2-specific by exact matching of V gene, CDR3 amino acid sequence and J gene to a known reactive TCR set. The reference SARS-CoV-2 TCR set was derived from MIRA and filtered for enrichment in COVID-19-positive ImmuneCODE repertoires, a step that removed public or cross-reactive TCRs. Using the MIRA antigens, annotated TCRs were further analysed by specific ORF or by position within an ORF. Breadth was defined as the number of annotated unique rearrangements divided by the total number of unique productive rearrangements, and depth was defined as the summed frequency of the annotated unique rearrangements. TCR breadth was compared between groups using two-sided Wilcoxon rank-sum tests. Not all clones reach the TCRdb copy of this immuneACCESS table, which keeps in-frame sequences only. Checked studies attribute under half of the gap to unresolved V genes and leave the rest unexplained. Clonal size and the V and J genes are those of that table, whereas D and trimming came from the DNA. The table for this sample lists roughly 420,000 clones; about 91% of them were counted only once. Approximately 2.5% of the sample belongs to the ten largest clones.

Per the germline V gene, SGHVS is the CDR1 and FNYEAQ is the CDR2. Trimming removed 3 bases from V and 0 bases from J, leaving 12 bases between the germline ends. The CDR3 contains 16 residues, cysteine and phenylalanine counted. Just the 48-base CDR3 DNA is kept, in frame starting at base 1. This sample's treatment or condition label indicates: roughly 19 received Ad26.COV2.S at low or high dose, single or two shots; about 5 received placebo; per-sample allocation not given. Repertoires of vaccine and placebo recipients were sequenced from samples taken on day 63 after the first injection. In Cohort 1b, 25 or so adults aged 18-55 years were enrolled at a single site in Boston, USA, between 29 July and 7 August 2020. Ad26.COV2.S was a replication-incompetent adenovirus type 26 vector expressing a prefusion-stabilized SARS-CoV-2 spike protein from the original Wuhan strain. General findings and caveats noted by the study authors: Ad26.COV2.S recipients had higher spike-specific TCR breadth than placebo recipients (P = 0.0014). The study was not powered for comparison of responses between vaccine doses or regimens. Substantial breadth of spike-specific CD8+ and CD4+ T cell responses was reported after vaccination. Vaccine and placebo recipients had comparable non-spike TCR breadth, which fits with the vaccine containing only spike. The authors noted that the TCR breadth and depth analyses may have underestimated total T cell responses.

Note on this clone: No cognate antigen has been identified for it. Per-base qualities were not stored, and no clone one base away is much larger.

This clonotype was obtained from a person aged 18 to 59 who received the Ad26.COV2.S COVID-19 vaccine or a placebo. The sequence is built from TRBV7-6 and TRBJ1-5; TRBD1 is possibly the D segment (5 matching bases). Sequenced material: peripheral blood, taken in a trial of Ad26.COV2.S vaccine versus placebo. The DNA sequence is as follows: TGTGCCAGCAGCTTGGAGGGACGGAGTAGCAATCAGCCCCAGCATTTT. It encodes CASSLEGRSSNQPQHF.